Sequencing of this T cell receptor beta chain was carried out in a study of T cells in Graves' hyperthyroidism and ophthalmopathy. General study findings and limits: Ophthalmopathy was identified by the model a median 6.5 months ahead of onset. By a 13 V-J model, ophthalmopathy was set apart from stable hyperthyroidism.

Uncontrolled infection, other autoimmune disease, pregnancy or lactation led to exclusion. Diagnoses were made from clinical symptoms, serum measures (thyroxine and TRAb), thyroid ultrasound and orbital computed tomography. Germline CDR1 reads SGHKS; CDR2 reads YYEKEE (reference sequence). This CDR3 region has 14 residues. The V end lost 7 bases, the J end lost 7 bases, and 17 bases lay between the germline ends. RNA transcripts gave rise to amplified TCR beta CDR3 regions. The TCR CDR3 first-round RT-PCR relied on the HTBI primer set. MiXCR, applied by TCRdb to the multiplex PCR reads, yields one record per CDR3 protein. There are approximately 510,000 distinct CDR3 sequences in the sample; around 50% occur only once, and around two fifths lies in the top ten. This clonotype was observed at least ten times. Antigen unknown.

The sample consisted of peripheral blood or thyroid tissue (not recorded which). The chain carries TRBV5-5 and TRBJ1-4; tentatively, D is TRBD1 (6 bases). This receptor was obtained from an adult woman with Graves' disease, either hyperthyroidism or ophthalmopathy (not recorded which). CDR3 in amino acids: CASGRGDMGEKLFF. CDR3 bases: TGTGCCAGCGGACGGGGGGACATGGGTGAAAAACTGTTTTTT. The complete variable domain, with remaining parts taken from reference TRBV5-5 and TRBJ1-4, reads DAGVTQSPTHLIKTRGQQVTLRCSPISGHKSVSWYQQVLGQGPQFIFQYYEKEERGRGNFPDRFSARQFPNYSSELNVNALLLGDSALYLCASGRGDMGEKLFFGSGTQLSVL.